One and the same sample provided the 27 T cell receptor beta chains below, sequenced in a study of spatial heterogeneity in lung cancer. MiXCR was run by TCRdb on the 5' RACE reads, yielding one entry per CDR3 protein. The sample carries tens of thousands of distinct CDR3 sequences, 4% to 6% recorded once. Stated time point: sample taken at primary tumor resection. Unsorted tumor, nontumor lung tissue or cryopreserved PBMC supplied the whole RNA. Sequencing used PBMCs, obtained at surgery. These receptors originate from a female donor with early-stage non-small cell lung cancer.

This clonotype was seen a few times. This sequence joins TRBV11-2 and TRBJ2-7; D perhaps matches TRBD1 (5 bases). V lost 3 bases, J lost 0 bases, and 21 bases lay in between. Germline CDR1 and CDR2: SGHAT and FQNNGV. The CDR3 runs 18 residues. The CDR3 sequence is CASSFRSPQGGPSYEQYF. CDR3 nucleotides: TGTGCCAGCAGCTTTCGCTCTCCCCAGGGTGGGCCCTCCTACGAGCAGTACTTC.

This clonotype was observed many times. The chain links TRBV7-2 to TRBJ2-1; 10 positions match TRBD1. The CDR3 runs 14 residues. Germline V gives CDR1 SGHTA, CDR2 FQGNSA. J gave up 10 bases and V 5 bases, and 8 bases lay outside the gene matches. The chain's CDR3 is CASSIGQGVGEQFF. CDR3 coding DNA: TGTGCCAGCAGCATTGGACAGGGGGTGGGAGAGCAGTTCTTC. The full variable domain, in which reference TRBV7-2 and TRBJ2-1 provide the parts outside the CDR3, is GAGVSQSPSNKVTEKGKDVELRCDPISGHTALYWYRQSLGQGLEFLIYFQGNSAPDKSGLPSDRFSAERTGGSVSTLTIQRTQQEDSAVYLCASSIGQGVGEQFFGPGTRLTVL.

The genes are TRBV5-1 and TRBJ1-1, with D hard to call. Per the germline V gene, CDR1 is SGHRS and CDR2 is YFSETQ. This CDR3 has 13 residues. Trimming removed 4 bases at V and 3 bases at J, with 10 bases between. The DNA of the CDR3 is TGCGCCAGCAGCCCCTCTTCTGACACTGAAGCTTTCTTT. Its translation is CASSPSSDTEAFF.

This clonotype was recorded many times. V usage is TRBV3-1 and J usage is TRBJ1-2, with a tentative D call TRBD1 (5 bases). V was trimmed by 3 bases and J by 8 bases, leaving 13 bases between them. The CDR3 is 13 amino acids. CDR1 is LGHDT, CDR2 YNNKEL, per germline (reference sequence). CDR3 in DNA: TGTGCCAGCAGCCAGGGGGACCTGCTGGGCTACACCTTC. It is translated as CASSQGDLLGYTF.

The chain combines TRBV3-1 with TRBJ2-5; 8 nucleotides align to TRBD2. The CDR3 contains 13 residues. Unmatched junction bases numbered 6, after V lost 4 bases and J lost 8 bases. Germline lookup yields CDR1 LGHDT and CDR2 YNNKEL (reference sequence). CDR3 bases: TGTGCCAGCAGCCTCCAGACTAGCGCAACCCAGTACTTC. This translates into CASSLQTSATQYF.

This clonotype was counted ten times or more. The genes are TRBV28 and TRBJ2-5; TRBD1 matches at 8 bases. CDR1 and CDR2 from the germline V gene are MDHEN and SYDVKM. The CDR3 is 14 amino acids. The ends lost 5 bases at V and 4 bases at J; junction bases unmatched: 6. This CDR3 reads CASSTRGRGETQYF. CDR3 nucleotide sequence: TGTGCCAGCAGTACCAGGGGGCGCGGAGAGACCCAGTACTTC.

This clonotype was detected a few times. The chain employs TRBV5-4 and TRBJ2-2; TRBD2 matches at 7 bases. CDR1 SGHNT and CDR2 YYREEE come from the germline V gene (reference sequence). The CDR3 totals 16 residues. V shed 4 bases, J shed 5 bases, and the junction held 11 bases outside the gene matches. CDR3 residues: CASSLGVAGETGELFF. The CDR3 nucleotides are TGTGCCAGCAGCCTCGGAGTAGCGGGCGAGACCGGGGAGCTGTTTTTT.

The genes are TRBV5-1 and TRBJ1-3; D may be TRBD1 (5 bases). This CDR3 is 15 amino acids long. With 3 bases removed from V and 0 bases from J, the gap between germline ends came to 10 bases. Germline CDR1 SGHRS, CDR2 YFSETQ. CDR3 sequence: CASSSTGASGNTIYF. In DNA, the CDR3 is TGCGCCAGCAGCTCCACCGGGGCCTCTGGAAACACCATATATTTT.

This clonotype has at least ten counts. CDR3 sequence (DNA): TGCAGCGTTGAGAGGGGACTCCAAGAGACCCAGTACTTC. Protein: CSVERGLQETQYF. This chain joins TRBV29-1 and TRBJ2-5; tentatively, D is TRBD2 (6 bases). Germline CDR1 SQVTM, CDR2 ANQGSEA. Trimming shortened V by 3 bases and J by 1 base, and 9 bases separated the two germline ends. The CDR3 totals 13 residues. The full variable domain, with the rest looked up from reference TRBV29-1 and TRBJ2-5, is SAVISQKPSRDICQRGTSLTIQCQVDSQVTMMFWYRQQPGQSLTLIATANQGSEATYESGFVIDKFPISRPNLTFSTLTVSNMSPEDSSIYLCSVERGLQETQYFGPGTRLLVL.

This clonotype appeared many times. The rearrangement links TRBV7-2 to TRBJ2-3; D is unresolved. The CDR3 extends over 13 amino acids. Germline values: CDR1 SGHTA, CDR2 FQGNSA. Trimming removed 4 bases at V and 1 base at J, with 6 bases between. CDR3: CASSSSGTDTQYF. CDR3 nucleotide sequence: TGTGCCAGCAGCTCCTCAGGCACAGATACGCAGTATTTT.

This clonotype was counted at least ten times. The rearrangement links TRBV10-3 to TRBJ2-5; perhaps D is TRBD1 or TRBD2 (5 bases each). V was clipped by 6 bases and J by 4 bases, with 15 bases between them. The germline V gene has CDR1 ENHRY and CDR2 SYGVKD. The CDR3 is made up of 14 amino acids. CDR3 DNA sequence: TGTGCCATCAGCCCGACGGGGCTAGGAGAGACCCAGTACTTC. This translates into CAISPTGLGETQYF.

The chain is built from TRBV4-3 and TRBJ2-4, with 8 bases that match TRBD2. Germline V gene data show CDR1 as LGHNA and CDR2 as YSLEER. V was pared by 3 bases and J by 8 bases, with 18 bases of the junction left unmatched. The CDR3 totals 18 residues. CDR3 loop: CASSQGAARGGRIDIQYF. CDR3 sequence (DNA): TGCGCCAGCAGCCAGGGGGCAGCCCGGGGGGGCCGGATTGACATTCAGTACTTC.

This clonotype was seen ten or more times. This sequence joins TRBV12-3 or TRBV12-4 and TRBJ1-1; D is ambiguous. This CDR3 region has 14 residues. V dropped 2 bases and J dropped 4 bases, with 11 bases sitting between them. The DNA for the CDR3 is TGTGCCAGCAGTTTAACGGGAGGGAGCACTGAAGCTTTCTTT. Its protein is CASSLTGGSTEAFF.

This clonotype was seen at least ten times. The V call is TRBV12-5, the J call TRBJ1-5; no definite D call. Trimming removed 1 base from V and 7 bases from J, with 11 bases in between. The CDR3 contains 14 residues. Germline CDR1 reads LGHNT; CDR2 reads FRNRAP. CDR3 bases: TGTGCTAGTGGTTTGGCTAGCCCAATGCAGCCCCAGCATTTT. It codes for CASGLASPMQPQHF. Full variable domain (remainder filled in from reference TRBV12-5 and TRBJ1-5): DARVTQTPRHKVTEMGQEVTMRCQPILGHNTVFWYRQTMMQGLELLAYFRNRAPLDDSGMPKDRFSAEMPDATLATLKIQPSEPRDSAVYFCASGLASPMQPQHFGDGTRLSIL.

The J gene is TRBJ1-2, the V gene TRBV12-3 or TRBV12-4; tentative D call: TRBD1 (6 bases). This CDR3 is 13 amino acids long. Trimming removed 4 bases at V and 8 bases at J, with 14 bases between. CDR3 bases: TGTGCCAGCAGTTCCTACAGGGTGAAGGGCTACACCTTC. Translating gives CASSSYRVKGYTF.

The chain is built from TRBV20-1 and TRBJ1-1, with 7 bases lining up with TRBD1. The ends lost 4 bases at V and 4 bases at J; junction bases unmatched: 6. Germline loops: CDR1 DFQATT, CDR2 SNEGSKA (reference sequence). This CDR3 is 13 amino acids long. CDR3 bases: TGCAGTGCTATTAGACAGGGAGGCACTGAAGCTTTCTTT. It codes for CSAIRQGGTEAFF.

The sample holds a few counts of this clonotype. This chain joins TRBV6-5 and TRBJ1-2; tentative D call: TRBD1 (5 bases). Germline V gives CDR1 MNHEY, CDR2 SVGAGI. The CDR3 has 13 residues. V lost 6 bases, J lost 5 bases, and 13 bases lay in between. CDR3 nucleotide sequence: TGTGCCAGCAGCCAGTGGGACGGTTATGGCTACACCTTC. Amino acid sequence: CASSQWDGYGYTF.

At least ten counts were recorded for this clonotype. V is TRBV27 and J is TRBJ1-2, with a possible D match to TRBD1 (5 bases). Trimming cost V 4 bases and J 0 bases, with 18 bases left between them. Germline CDR1 MNHEY, CDR2 SMNVEV (reference sequence). The CDR3 is made up of 17 amino acids. The CDR3 sequence: CASSSGPTGLANYGYTF. The CDR3 bases are TGTGCCAGCAGTTCGGGCCCCACAGGTCTTGCTAACTATGGCTACACCTTC.

This clonotype occurred many times. The chain recombines TRBV28 with TRBJ1-1, with D perhaps TRBD1 (5 bases). The CDR3 has 12 amino acids. V lost 8 bases to trimming and J lost 5 bases, with 12 bases between them. The germline V gene has CDR1 MDHEN and CDR2 SYDVKM. The CDR3 DNA sequence: TGTGCCAGCGGGACGGGAGGGACTGAAGCTTTCTTT. Protein: CASGTGGTEAFF.

This clonotype was observed at least ten times. The J gene is TRBJ2-5, the V gene TRBV10-3, with D unresolved. Deletions cut 10 bases from V and 4 bases from J, with 16 bases between. Germline CDR1 is ENHRY and CDR2 is SYGVKD. This CDR3 has 13 residues. CDR3 loop: CATGGRALETQYF. The CDR3 DNA follows: TGTGCCACGGGCGGCCGGGCCCTAGAGACCCAGTACTTC.

This clonotype was counted ten times or more. V usage is TRBV12-3 or TRBV12-4 and J usage is TRBJ1-1; perhaps TRBD1 as D (5 bases). This CDR3 region has 14 residues. Trimming shortened V by 3 bases and J by 6 bases, and 14 bases separated the two germline ends. The CDR3 nucleotides read TGTGCCAGCAGTTTCCTGGAGGGGATATCTGAAGCTTTCTTT. As protein: CASSFLEGISEAFF.

The rearrangement links TRBV19 to TRBJ1-1; 7 bases match TRBD1. This CDR3 is 17 amino acids long. Germline assignment: CDR1 LNHDA and CDR2 SQIVND (reference sequence). The J segment lost 5 bases and the V segment lost 4 bases, leaving 16 bases of the junction unmatched. CDR3 nucleotides: TGTGCCAGTAGTAGACCGCCTCAGGGGGGCTTAAGTACTGAAGCTTTCTTT. Its protein product is CASSRPPQGGLSTEAFF.

This chain links TRBV6-2 or TRBV6-3 with TRBJ2-7; D not certain. Germline assignment: CDR1 MNHEY and CDR2 SVGEGT. V was cut by 8 bases and J by 0 bases, with 11 bases left in between. The CDR3 consists of 13 residues. The CDR3 here is CASRASLSYEQYF. CDR3 bases: TGTGCCAGCCGGGCCTCCCTCTCCTACGAGCAGTACTTC.

In this sample, this clonotype turned up a few times. The chain employs TRBV27 and TRBJ2-7; TRBD1 aligns across 8 bases. The CDR3 runs 17 residues. Germline trimming cut 5 bases from V and 3 bases from J; bases unmatched to any gene: 15. Germline CDR1 and CDR2: MNHEY and SMNVEV (reference sequence). CDR3 sequence reads: CASSPSQGDRYYYEQYF. The CDR3 DNA follows: TGTGCCAGCAGTCCTTCTCAGGGGGACAGGTATTACTACGAGCAGTACTTC.

The V call is TRBV7-8, the J call TRBJ2-5; tentatively, D is TRBD2 (6 bases). V lost 5 bases and J 5 bases, leaving 18 bases between the germline ends. CDR3 size: 15 residues. Germline CDR1 is SGHVS and CDR2 is FQNEAQ. The DNA for the CDR3 is TGTGCCAGCAGCCCCCGCGGAGGGGCCGGGGAGACCCAGTACTTC. Its protein product is CASSPRGGAGETQYF.

This clonotype was counted many times. The V gene is TRBV7-9, the J gene TRBJ1-4, with TRBD1 matching over 8 bases. CDR3 length: 15 residues. The germline CDR1 and CDR2 sequences are SEHNR and FQNEAQ (reference sequence). The V gene end was trimmed by 3 bases and the J gene end by 7 bases; junction bases not matched to a gene: 7. The CDR3: CASSFQPGGREKLFF. The DNA for the CDR3 is TGTGCCAGCAGCTTTCAGCCAGGGGGCCGTGAAAAACTGTTTTTT. Variable domain in full (rest from reference TRBV7-9 and TRBJ1-4): DTGVSQNPRHKITKRGQNVTFRCDPISEHNRLYWYRQTLGQGPEFLTYFQNEAQLEKSRLLSDRFSAERPKGSFSTLEIQRTEQGDSAMYLCASSFQPGGREKLFFGSGTQLSVL.

This clonotype was seen repeatedly, ten times or more. The V call is TRBV19, the J call TRBJ2-3; D might be TRBD1 or TRBD2, each matching 6 bases. V gave up 6 bases and J gave up 2 bases, with 12 bases separating them. This CDR3 has 14 amino acids. The germline gives CDR1 LNHDA, CDR2 SQIVND (reference sequence). This chain's CDR3 is CASSSRGDTDTQYF. DNA for the CDR3: TGTGCCAGTAGCTCGAGGGGGGACACAGATACGCAGTATTTT.